This is a list of T cell receptor beta chains from one sample in a study of cytomegalovirus exposure and HLA in healthy donors. Measured with immunoSEQ multiplex PCR; TCRdb has only the in-frame clones, and not every one. The data show fewer than 200,000 clones, about 95% seen once. The sample was PBMCs. These receptors all stem from a woman in her late teens or twenties in good health and CMV-seronegative. Each CDR3 is given with its conserved first and last residue. D genes are given only for firm matches. Clone size appears in some rows only: once, few, many, or a class for an expanded clone.

>TRBJ1-1|-|TRBV28|-
CASSPIIIWGGSTEAFF
TGTGCCAGCAGCCCCATAATCATCTGGGGCGGGAGCACTGAAGCTTTCTTT
>TRBJ1-1|-|TRBV7-3|-
CASSQGAHTEAFF
TGTGCCAGCAGTCAAGGGGCTCACACTGAAGCTTTCTTT
>TRBJ2-5|-|TRBV5-4|-
CASSRGVARETQYF
TGTGCCAGCAGCCGCGGGGTAGCGAGGGAGACCCAGTACTTC
>TRBJ1-2|-|TRBV5-1|-
CASSLDPGSSGYTF
TGCGCCAGCAGCCTGGACCCCGGTAGCTCTGGCTACACCTTC
>TRBJ1-1|-|TRBV6-6|-
CASSYQNTEAFF
TGTGCCAGCAGTTACCAGAACACTGAAGCTTTCTTT
>TRBJ1-5|-|TRBV7-3|-
CASSPPRQRNQPQHF
TGTGCCAGCAGCCCACCCCGACAGAGGAATCAGCCCCAGCATTTT
>TRBJ2-2|-|TRBV27|TRBD2
CASSLYRVGGFTGELFF
TGTGCCAGCAGTTTATATAGGGTCGGGGGGTTCACCGGGGAGCTGTTTTTT
>TRBJ2-7|-|TRBV4-3|-
CASSQDGRGYEQYF
TGCGCCAGCAGCCAAGACGGCAGGGGCTACGAGCAGTACTTC
>TRBJ2-1|once|TRBV6-5|-
CASSYSSPGQLNEQFF
TGTGCCAGCAGTTACTCTTCCCCAGGACAGCTTAATGAGCAGTTCTTC
>TRBJ2-4|-|TRBV5-4|-
CASSLLERVLAKNIQYF
TGTGCCAGCAGCTTGTTGGAGCGGGTACTAGCCAAAAACATTCAGTACTTC
>TRBJ2-2|-|TRBV5-6|TRBD2
CASSSISGGFTGELFF
TGTGCCAGCAGCTCGATTAGCGGGGGCTTCACCGGGGAGCTGTTTTTT
>TRBJ2-1|-|TRBV4-3|TRBD2
CASSPAGGPGQFF
TGCGCCAGCAGCCCAGCGGGGGGGCCGGGACAGTTCTTC
>TRBJ2-1|-|TRBV6-4|TRBD2
CASSTQRGTYNEQFF
TGTGCCAGCAGTACCCAGCGGGGCACCTACAATGAGCAGTTCTTC
>TRBJ2-6|few|TRBV28|-
CASRARSGANVLTF
TGTGCCAGCAGAGCGCGCTCTGGGGCCAACGTCCTGACTTTC
>TRBJ2-3|-|TRBV6-5|TRBD1
CASKRSGGKDTQYF
TGTGCCAGCAAAAGGTCAGGGGGAAAAGATACGCAGTATTTT
>TRBJ2-1|-|TRBV9|TRBD2
CASSVVLAGVGEQFF
TGTGCCAGCAGCGTAGTCCTAGCGGGGGTCGGTGAGCAGTTCTTC
>TRBJ2-1|-|TRBV12-5|-
CASAIQTYNEQFF
TGTGCTAGTGCCATCCAAACTTACAATGAGCAGTTCTTC
>TRBJ2-1|-|TRBV6-1|-
CASSGGSSYNEQFF
TGTGCCAGCAGTGGTGGGAGCTCCTACAATGAGCAGTTCTTC
>TRBJ1-4|-|TRBV5-1|-
CASSPGILEKLFF
TGCGCCAGCAGCCCCGGGATCTTAGAAAAACTGTTTTTT
>TRBJ2-7|-|TRBV5-1|-
CASSLRPVSEITYEQYF
TGCGCCAGCAGCTTGAGGCCCGTTTCGGAGATTACCTACGAGCAGTACTTC
>TRBJ1-4|-|TRBV27|TRBD1
CASTKAGGPNEKLFF
TGTGCCAGCACCAAAGCAGGGGGGCCTAATGAAAAACTGTTTTTT
>TRBJ2-1|-|TRBV7-2|-
CASSSPRSEQFF
TGTGCCAGCAGCTCCCCTAGAAGTGAGCAGTTCTTC
>TRBJ1-5|-|TRBV4-1|TRBD1
CASSSGTGGSYSNQPQHF
TGCGCCAGCAGCAGCGGGACAGGAGGGTCGTATAGCAATCAGCCCCAGCATTTT
>TRBJ2-7|-|TRBV29-1|-
CSVEDLYEQYF
TGCAGCGTTGAGGACTTGTACGAGCAGTACTTC
>TRBJ2-1|-|TRBV5-4|-
CASSFQQGPVNEQFF
TGTGCCAGCAGCTTCCAACAGGGCCCAGTCAATGAGCAGTTCTTC
>TRBJ2-3|-|TRBV6-6|-
CASTTGADTQYF
TGTGCCAGCACCACGGGAGCAGATACGCAGTATTTT
>TRBJ1-3|-|TRBV7-2|-
CASSPVAGNTIYF
TGTGCCAGCAGCCCCGTAGCTGGAAACACCATATATTTT
>TRBJ2-3|-|TRBV5-1|TRBD1
CASSFGQGGSTQYF
TGCGCCAGCAGCTTCGGACAGGGTGGGTCTACGCAGTATTTT
>TRBJ1-3|-|TRBV7-9|TRBD1
CASSLNRGGGNTIYF
TGTGCCAGCAGCTTAAACAGGGGCGGTGGAAACACCATATATTTT
>TRBJ1-2|-|TRBV6-1|TRBD1
CASSGWTGGGGYTF
TGTGCCAGCAGTGGTTGGACAGGTGGGGGGGGCTACACCTTC
>TRBJ2-7|-|TRBV19|TRBD1
CASSTGTGRYEQYF
TGTGCCAGTAGTACAGGGACAGGGAGGTACGAGCAGTACTTC
>TRBJ1-1|-|TRBV2|-
CASSELGGSTEAFF
TGTGCCAGCAGTGAACTTGGGGGGAGCACTGAAGCTTTCTTT
>TRBJ2-1|-|TRBV15|-
CATRKGGASYQNDEQFF
TGTGCCACCCGTAAGGGGGGGGCTAGCTATCAAAACGATGAGCAGTTCTTC
>TRBJ2-2|-|TRBV5-8|-
CASSLERGVRTGELFF
TGTGCCAGCAGCTTGGAAAGGGGTGTTAGGACCGGGGAGCTGTTTTTT
>TRBJ2-6|-|TRBV6-1|-
CASQTPSGANVLTF
TGTGCCAGCCAAACACCGTCTGGGGCCAACGTCCTGACTTTC
>TRBJ1-6|once|TRBV5-4|TRBD1
CASSLGQGNSPLHF
TGTGCCAGCAGCTTGGGACAGGGAAATTCACCCCTCCACTTT
>TRBJ1-2|once|TRBV5-1|TRBD1
CASSLAPGQLYGYTF
TGCGCCAGCAGCTTGGCCCCGGGACAGCTCTATGGCTACACCTTC
>TRBJ2-5|-|TRBV7-2|TRBD2
CASSLYGGAQETQYF
TGTGCCAGCAGCTTGTACGGGGGGGCCCAAGAGACCCAGTACTTC
>TRBJ1-1|once|TRBV4-3|-
CASSQVGGTEAFF
TGCGCCAGCAGCCAAGTAGGGGGCACTGAAGCTTTCTTT
>TRBJ2-1|-|TRBV13|TRBD2
CASSLSGTYNEQFF
TGTGCCAGCAGCCTTAGCGGGACCTACAATGAGCAGTTCTTC
>TRBJ2-5|-|TRBV9|TRBD1
CASSVAGGQGETQYF
TGTGCCAGCAGCGTAGCAGGGGGCCAAGGGGAGACCCAGTACTTC
>TRBJ2-7|-|TRBV7-8|TRBD1
CASSLRTGSSYEQYF
TGTGCCAGCAGCTTACGGACAGGGAGCTCCTACGAGCAGTACTTC
>TRBJ1-1|-|TRBV19|-
CASSPRGGLNTEAFF
TGTGCCAGTAGTCCACGGGGGGGTCTGAACACTGAAGCTTTCTTT
>TRBJ2-3|once|TRBV7-2|TRBD2
CASSPARTSGGRSDTQYF
TGTGCCAGCAGCCCCGCCCGGACTAGCGGGGGTCGGTCAGATACGCAGTATTTT
>TRBJ2-7|-|TRBV2|TRBD1
CASSALTGRTYEQYF
TGTGCCAGCAGTGCGTTGACAGGGCGAACCTACGAGCAGTACTTC
>TRBJ1-4|-|TRBV7-9|TRBD1
CASSLAGTGVNEKLFF
TGTGCCAGCAGCTTAGCGGGGACAGGTGTTAATGAAAAACTGTTTTTT